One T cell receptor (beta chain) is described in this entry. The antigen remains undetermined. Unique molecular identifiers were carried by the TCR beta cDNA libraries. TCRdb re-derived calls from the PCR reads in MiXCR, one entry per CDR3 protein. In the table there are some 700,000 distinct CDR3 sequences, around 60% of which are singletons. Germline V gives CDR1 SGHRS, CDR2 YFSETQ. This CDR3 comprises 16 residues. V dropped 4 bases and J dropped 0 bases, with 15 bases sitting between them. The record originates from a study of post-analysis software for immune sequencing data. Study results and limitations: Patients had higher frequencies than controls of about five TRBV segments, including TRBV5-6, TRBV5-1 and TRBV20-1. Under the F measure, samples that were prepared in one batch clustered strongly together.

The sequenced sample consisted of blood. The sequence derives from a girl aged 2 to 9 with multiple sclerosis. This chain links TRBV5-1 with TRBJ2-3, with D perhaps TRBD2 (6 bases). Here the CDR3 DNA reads TGCGCCAGCAGCCCGGGACTGTTTACTAGCACAGATACGCAGTATTTT. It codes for CASSPGLFTSTDTQYF.